The present entry profiles one T cell receptor beta chain with its context. Only in-frame clones appear in the TCRdb table, and some are missing; sequencing was by immunoSEQ multiplex PCR. The sample contains some 49,000 clones, approximately 90% of which appear only once. Trimming took 1 base from V and 6 from J; bases not matched to a gene: 4. The CDR3 consists of 16 residues. Germline loops: CDR1 LGHNA, CDR2 YNFKEQ. The data originate from a study of T cell changes during pregnancy in multiple sclerosis. The chain recombines TRBV4-2 with TRBJ1-6; TRBD1 aligns across 9 bases. This sample comprised CD8+ T cells from peripheral blood mononuclear cells, obtained in the second trimester of pregnancy. This TCR was sampled from a female donor with multiple sclerosis, enrolled in a pregnancy study. CDR3 amino acids: CASSQVQGQGNSPLHF. The CDR3 DNA sequence: TGTGCCAGCAGCCAAGTCCAGGGACAGGGTAATTCACCCCTCCACTTT.